Shown below are 25 T cell receptor beta chains from a single sample sequenced in a study of shared clonotypes between healthy human individuals. This table comes from immunoSEQ multiplex PCR, and its TCRdb copy is limited to in-frame clones, with some not included. The sample consists of about 96,000 clones, 68% of them appearing once. Specimen: memory CD8+ T cells sorted from blood. Subset noted: CD45RO+ cells pooled with CCR7-negative TemRA cells. These receptors were taken from a man aged 30 to 39 in good health.

The chain has TRBV6-4 and TRBJ2-3; 7 bases are shared with TRBD1. J gave up 6 bases and V 5 bases, and 5 bases lay outside the gene matches. The germline V gene encodes CDR1 MRHNA and CDR2 SNTAGT. The CDR3 consists of 13 residues. The CDR3 nucleotides read TGTGCCAGCAGTAAAGAGGGGGCTGATACGCAGTATTTT. It encodes CASSKEGADTQYF.

A few counts support this clone. Other DNA sequences within the sample encode an identical CDR3. The chain employs TRBV27 and TRBJ1-3; no clear D gene. CDR3 length equals 14 residues. Germline CDR1 reads MNHEY; CDR2 reads SMNVEV (reference sequence). Trimming cost V 6 bases and J 1 base, with 10 bases left between them. Written as DNA, the CDR3 is TGTGCCAGCAGCCTAGGGCCTTCTGGAAACACCATATATTTT. Its translation: CASSLGPSGNTIYF.

This sequence joins TRBV27 and TRBJ2-7; 13 bases agree with TRBD2. V shed 3 bases, J shed 9 bases, and the junction held 14 bases outside the gene matches. From germline, CDR1 is MNHEY and CDR2 SMNVEV (reference sequence). The CDR3 contains 17 residues. CDR3 residues: CASSLGLAGKAYGRQYF. CDR3 bases: TGTGCCAGCAGTTTGGGACTAGCGGGAAAGGCCTACGGCCGGCAGTACTTC.

The chain joins TRBV6-1 to TRBJ2-7; D may be TRBD2 (5 bases). Trimming took 3 bases from V and 2 from J, leaving 5 bases between them. Germline CDR1 reads MNHNS; CDR2 reads SASEGT. This CDR3 contains 12 residues. CDR3 bases: TGTGCCAGCAGTGATAGCGCCTACGAGCAGTACTTC. Its protein product is CASSDSAYEQYF.

This chain links TRBV5-4 with TRBJ1-5; D is perhaps TRBD1 (6 bases). Trimming pared 1 base from V and 7 bases from J, leaving 15 bases between. The germline CDR1 and CDR2 sequences are SGHNT and YYREEE (reference sequence). There are 15 residues in the CDR3. As DNA, the CDR3 is TGTGCCAGCAGCTTGCGGCAGGGGAGAGCGCAGCCCCAGCATTTT. It encodes CASSLRQGRAQPQHF. The whole variable domain, filled in from reference TRBV5-4 and TRBJ1-5, reads ETGVTQSPTHLIKTRGQQVTLRCSSQSGHNTVSWYQQALGQGPQFIFQYYREEENGRGNFPPRFSGLQFPNYSSELNVNALELDDSALYLCASSLRQGRAQPQHFGDGTRLSIL.

In this sample, this clone turned up a few times. This rearrangement joins TRBV25-1 to TRBJ1-1, with TRBD1 matching 10 bases. The germline CDR1 and CDR2 sequences are MGHDK and SYGVNS. This CDR3 is 12 amino acids long. The trim removed 8 bases at V and 6 bases at J, leaving 3 bases unmatched. CDR3 nucleotides: TGTGCCAGCGGACAGGGGGGGTCTGAAGCTTTCTTT. Its protein is CASGQGGSEAFF.

V gene TRBV28 combines with J gene TRBJ2-7; no firm D call. Per germline, CDR1 MDHEN and CDR2 SYDVKM. This CDR3 is built from 13 residues. The V and J ends lost 2 bases and 0 bases respectively, with 5 bases between them. The CDR3 loop is CASSLTVSYEQYF. The CDR3, as DNA: TGTGCCAGCAGTTTAACAGTCTCCTACGAGCAGTACTTC. The full variable domain, its missing parts supplied by reference TRBV28 and TRBJ2-7, is DVKVTQSSRYLVKRTGEKVFLECVQDMDHENMFWYRQDPGLGLRLIYFSYDVKMKEKGDIPEGYSVSREKKERFSLILESASTNQTSMYLCASSLTVSYEQYFGPGTRLTVT.

This clone was seen a handful of times. The chain has TRBV7-9 and TRBJ1-1, with 7 bases aligning to TRBD1. This CDR3 is built from 14 residues. Germline V gene data show CDR1 as SEHNR and CDR2 as FQNEAQ (reference sequence). Trimming took 1 base from V and 3 from J; bases not matched to a gene: 2. The CDR3: CASSLGQGDTEAFF. CDR3 coding DNA: TGTGCCAGCAGCTTAGGTCAGGGGGACACTGAAGCTTTCTTT.

The chain combines TRBV7-2 with TRBJ2-7, with 9 positions matching TRBD1. Germline CDR1 SGHTA, CDR2 FQGNSA. The CDR3 totals 16 residues. J lost 5 bases, V lost 6 bases, and 14 bases had no gene match. The CDR3 reads CASSPPGTGLVNEQYF. DNA for the CDR3: TGTGCCAGCAGTCCCCCCGGGACAGGGCTGGTCAACGAGCAGTACTTC.

The gene calls are TRBV7-9 and TRBJ2-1; 9 bases agree with TRBD2. With 7 bases clipped from V and 2 bases from J, the junction kept 12 bases outside the gene matches. This CDR3 region has 17 residues. The germline gives CDR1 SEHNR, CDR2 FQNEAQ (reference sequence). The CDR3 is CASINIMSGRPYNEQFF. The CDR3 DNA reads as TGTGCCAGCATCAATATCATGAGCGGGAGGCCCTACAATGAGCAGTTCTTC.

The rearrangement uses TRBV7-3 and TRBJ2-7; D may be TRBD2 (6 bases). Germline V gene data show CDR1 as SGHTA and CDR2 as FQGTGA. This CDR3 region has 15 residues. V was pared by 3 bases and J by 4 bases, with 16 bases between. CDR3 nucleotide sequence: TGTGCCAGCAGCTTGGGGCCTACGGGAGTATACGAGCAGTACTTC. It encodes CASSLGPTGVYEQYF.

The chain combines TRBV6-4 with TRBJ2-1; D remains ambiguous. The CDR3 totals 17 residues. The germline V gene has CDR1 MRHNA and CDR2 SNTAGT. Trimming left V 0 bases short and J 0 bases short, with 12 bases between. CDR3 nucleotides: TGTGCCAGCAGTGACTCGATCGCGGCCAGCTCCTACAATGAGCAGTTCTTC. This translates into CASSDSIAASSYNEQFF.

The chain uses TRBV5-4 and TRBJ2-7; D remains unclear. Germline V gives CDR1 SGHNT, CDR2 YYREEE (reference sequence). V shed 0 bases and J shed 6 bases, with 10 bases lying between them. This CDR3 spans 13 amino acids. In DNA form, the CDR3 reads TGTGCCAGCAGCTTGGATGCCGACACCGAGCAGTACTTC. This translates into CASSLDADTEQYF.

In its sample, this clone was seen a few times. The chain carries TRBV6-1 and TRBJ1-2; D perhaps matches TRBD1 (6 bases). Germline CDR1 reads MNHNS; CDR2 reads SASEGT. The CDR3 is made up of 15 amino acids. Trimming left V 0 bases short and J 6 bases short, with 14 bases between. In nucleotides, the CDR3 is TGTGCCAGCAGTGAAGCGCCCGACAGGATGGATGGCTACACCTTC. Protein product: CASSEAPDRMDGYTF.

This chain uses TRBV28 with TRBJ1-1; D is uncertain. Germline V gives CDR1 MDHEN, CDR2 SYDVKM. The CDR3 contains 14 residues. V shed 5 bases and J shed 0 bases, with 10 bases lying between them. In DNA, the CDR3 is TGTGCCAGCAGTCCCCTGGCCGTGAACACTGAAGCTTTCTTT. This codes for CASSPLAVNTEAFF.

This clone occurred a few times. This chain joins TRBV6-6 and TRBJ1-2; no clear D. Trimming shortened V by 0 bases and J by 1 base, and 12 bases separated the two germline ends. Germline V gene sequence: CDR1 MNHNY, CDR2 SVGAGI (reference sequence). The CDR3 covers 16 residues. This CDR3 reads CASSYSIEEGNYGYTF. CDR3 nucleotides: TGTGCCAGCAGTTACTCGATTGAGGAGGGTAACTATGGCTACACCTTC.

The chain combines TRBV7-9 with TRBJ1-5, with D unclear. CDR3 length: 12 residues. V lost 8 bases, J lost 1 base, and 6 bases lay in between. Germline CDR1 and CDR2: SEHNR and FQNEAQ (reference sequence). In nucleotides, the CDR3 is TGTGCCAGCCAAGGGAGCAATCAGCCCCAGCATTTT. It codes for CASQGSNQPQHF. The full variable domain, with the rest looked up from reference TRBV7-9 and TRBJ1-5, is DTGVSQNPRHKITKRGQNVTFRCDPISEHNRLYWYRQTLGQGPEFLTYFQNEAQLEKSRLLSDRFSAERPKGSFSTLEIQRTEQGDSAMYLCASQGSNQPQHFGDGTRLSIL.

The genes are TRBV2 and TRBJ2-7; D remains unclear. The V and J ends lost 10 bases and 6 bases respectively, with 13 bases between them. CDR1 and CDR2 (germline): SNHLY, FYNNEI. CDR3 size: 11 residues. In DNA, the CDR3 is TGTGCCACCGGGCCGTCCCGCGAGCAGTACTTC. Amino acid sequence: CATGPSREQYF.

This clone was counted at least ten times. The chain carries TRBV12-5 and TRBJ2-1; weak D call: TRBD1 (5 bases). The length of the CDR3 is 15 residues. V lost 7 bases and J 8 bases, leaving 21 bases between the germline ends. Germline lookup yields CDR1 LGHNT and CDR2 FRNRAP. The CDR3: CASAVGATLMDEQFF. The DNA for the CDR3 is TGTGCTAGTGCGGTTGGGGCTACCCTCATGGATGAGCAGTTCTTC.

The V call is TRBV19, the J call TRBJ2-6; unclear D gene. From germline, CDR1 is LNHDA and CDR2 SQIVND (reference sequence). Trimming cost V 5 bases and J 0 bases, with 5 bases left between them. The CDR3 has 14 amino acids. The CDR3 is CASSQSSGANVLTF. As DNA, the CDR3 is TGTGCCAGTAGTCAGAGCTCTGGGGCCAACGTCCTGACTTTC. Together with reference TRBV19 and TRBJ2-6, the CDR3 gives the full variable domain: DGGITQSPKYLFRKEGQNVTLSCEQNLNHDAMYWYRQDPGQGLRLIYYSQIVNDFQKGDIAEGYSVSREKKESFPLTVTSAQKNPTAFYLCASSQSSGANVLTFGAGSRLTVL.

This clone was seen ten or more times. A junction end diverges from the germline sequence, so it may reflect a read error. The chain joins TRBV6-4 to TRBJ2-3; 7 bases are shared with TRBD2. The CDR3 runs 15 residues. Germline CDR1 reads MRHNA; CDR2 reads SNTAGT. CDR3: CATSGTAGSADTQYF. The CDR3 bases are TGTGCCACCAGTGGTACAGCGGGATCAGCAGATACGCAGTATTTT.

The genes are TRBV2 and TRBJ1-4, with 11 bases that match TRBD1. CDR1 SNHLY and CDR2 FYNNEI come from the germline V gene. The CDR3 is made up of 15 amino acids. V shed 7 bases, J shed 0 bases, and the junction held 1 base outside the gene matches. The CDR3 sequence is CASTGQGATNEKLFF. The CDR3, as DNA: TGTGCCAGCACGGGACAGGGGGCAACTAATGAAAAACTGTTTTTT.

Within the sample, this clone is medium-sized. The chain has TRBV6-1 and TRBJ2-2; 8 bases are a match to TRBD1. J was trimmed by 3 bases and V by 3 bases; bases with no gene match: 3. The CDR3 runs to 15 residues. Germline CDR1 MNHNS, CDR2 SASEGT. The CDR3 loop reads CASSEPDRDTGELFF. Here the CDR3 DNA reads TGTGCCAGCAGTGAGCCGGACAGGGACACCGGGGAGCTGTTTTTT.

J is TRBJ2-1 and V is TRBV7-9; D is unresolved. The CDR3 is made up of 15 amino acids. With 4 bases removed from V and 0 bases from J, the gap between germline ends came to 10 bases. The germline gives CDR1 SEHNR, CDR2 FQNEAQ (reference sequence). CDR3 sequence (DNA): TGTGCCAGCAGCTCCAGACACGACTCCTACAATGAGCAGTTCTTC. The encoded protein is CASSSRHDSYNEQFF.

The rearrangement uses TRBV28 and TRBJ1-1; perhaps TRBD1 as D (5 bases). Germline CDR1 and CDR2: MDHEN and SYDVKM. The CDR3 extends over 14 amino acids. The V and J ends lost 5 bases and 7 bases respectively, with 17 bases between them. The CDR3 DNA reads TGTGCCAGCAGTCCCCGGGGGGGGATACTTGAAGCTTTCTTT. Translation gives CASSPRGGILEAFF.